Following are 13 T cell receptor beta chains from one sample sequenced in a study of shared clonotypes between healthy human individuals. The protocol was immunoSEQ multiplex PCR, while the TCRdb copy is restricted to in-frame clones and leaves out a portion. This repertoire shows 2.3 million or so clones, just over 90% found once; its top ten account for around 0.4%. The sample consisted of naive CD4+ T cells from PBMCs. The subset is: CD45RA+ positively selected. The receptor source for this set is a man aged 18 to 30 in good health. Some clones in this sample may be carry-over from other donors' samples.

V and J are TRBV6-1 and TRBJ2-1, with 10 bases aligning to TRBD2. Germline V gives CDR1 MNHNS, CDR2 SASEGT. This CDR3 has 16 residues. V was pared by 0 bases and J by 12 bases, with 11 bases of the junction left unmatched. The CDR3 DNA reads as TGTGCCAGCAGTGAAGCGCTTACTAGCGGGACTAAGGGGCAGTTCTTC. It codes for CASSEALTSGTKGQFF.

The gene calls are TRBV5-4 and TRBJ1-1; D is possibly TRBD1 (6 bases). V dropped 6 bases and J dropped 3 bases, with 18 bases sitting between them. The CDR3 has 15 residues. Germline CDR1 is SGHNT and CDR2 is YYREEE (reference sequence). The CDR3 DNA is TGTGCCAGCAACGCGGGGGGCGCTGGTTACACTGAAGCTTTCTTT. Amino acid sequence: CASNAGGAGYTEAFF.

The V call is TRBV18, the J call TRBJ2-5; D tentatively fits TRBD1 or TRBD2 (5 bases each). Per the germline V gene, CDR1 is KGHSH and CDR2 is LQKENI. The CDR3 is 16 amino acids. V dropped 8 bases and J dropped 4 bases, with 23 bases sitting between them. The CDR3 bases are TGTGCCAGCCTGCCGCTCTTGTCGGGGACGGGAGAGACCCAGTACTTC. It is translated as CASLPLLSGTGETQYF.

The table lists this clone with a count of one. The rearrangement uses TRBV25-1 and TRBJ1-1, with 8 bases identical to TRBD1. The CDR3 runs to 14 residues. The J segment lost 4 bases and the V segment lost 5 bases, leaving 6 bases of the junction unmatched. Germline V gene data show CDR1 as MGHDK and CDR2 as SYGVNS. CDR3 protein: CASSQRTGTTEAFF. CDR3 DNA: TGTGCCAGCAGTCAGAGGACAGGGACCACTGAAGCTTTCTTT.

J is TRBJ2-1 and V is TRBV27; 10 bases are shared with TRBD2. The CDR3 loop spans 19 amino acids. Germline-derived CDR1 and CDR2 are MNHEY and SMNVEV (reference sequence). V lost 2 bases, J lost 4 bases, and 14 bases stayed unmatched. For the CDR3, the DNA is TGTGCCAGCAGTTTAAGGCCTAGCGGGAGTGGTGTTCGGTACAATGAGCAGTTCTTC. Encoded protein: CASSLRPSGSGVRYNEQFF.

Details on this clone: Different DNA sequences within this sample yield the same CDR3. The chain uses TRBV25-1 and TRBJ2-2, with D maybe TRBD1 (5 bases). V was clipped by 5 bases and J by 5 bases, with 9 bases between them. Germline assignment: CDR1 MGHDK and CDR2 SYGVNS. The CDR3 covers 13 residues. The CDR3 region has the DNA TGTGCCAGCAGTAGAACAGGAACCGGGGAGCTGTTTTTT. Amino acids: CASSRTGTGELFF.

The CDR3 sequence: CAWSVGGNYEQYF. The CDR3 nucleotides read TGTGCCTGGAGCGTAGGAGGTAACTACGAGCAGTACTTC. The chain links TRBV30 to TRBJ2-7; the D gene is possibly TRBD2 (5 bases). The ends were cut back, 3 bases at V and 3 bases at J, with 12 bases in the middle. This CDR3 spans 13 amino acids. The germline gives CDR1 GTSNPN, CDR2 SVGIG (reference sequence).

The V and J genes are TRBV10-3 and TRBJ1-5, with D unclear. The germline V gene has CDR1 ENHRY and CDR2 SYGVKD. This CDR3 has 15 residues. Trimming took 7 bases from V and 2 from J, leaving 15 bases between them. CDR3 amino acids: CAITDQIGGNQPQHF. In nucleotides, the CDR3 is TGTGCCATCACAGACCAGATTGGGGGCAATCAGCCCCAGCATTTT.

This chain joins TRBV2 and TRBJ1-5; D unresolved. Germline V lookup: CDR1 SNHLY, CDR2 FYNNEI. This CDR3 spans 16 amino acids. Trimming stripped 6 bases from V and 9 bases from J, with 24 bases between. CDR3 nucleotides: TGTGCCAGCAGCATGGCAGCGGCTGGGGTAGCGGGGCCCCAGCATTTT. This sequence encodes CASSMAAAGVAGPQHF.

As concerns this clone: The same CDR3 arises from other DNA sequences in this sample as well. V is TRBV7-2 and J is TRBJ2-1; no firm D call. The CDR3 has 11 amino acids. Trimming removed 5 bases from V and 6 bases from J, with 5 bases in between. Germline values: CDR1 SGHTA, CDR2 FQGNSA. CDR3 residues: CASSLINEQFF. CDR3 in DNA: TGTGCCAGCAGCCTAATCAATGAGCAGTTCTTC. Using reference TRBV7-2 and TRBJ2-1 for the parts outside the CDR3, the full variable domain is GAGVSQSPSNKVTEKGKDVELRCDPISGHTALYWYRQSLGQGLEFLIYFQGNSAPDKSGLPSDRFSAERTGGSVSTLTIQRTQQEDSAVYLCASSLINEQFFGPGTRLTVL.

The chain carries TRBV18 and TRBJ2-7, with D perhaps being TRBD1 or TRBD2 (6 bases each). V lost 2 bases and J 3 bases, leaving 11 bases between the germline ends. Germline values: CDR1 KGHSH, CDR2 LQKENI. This CDR3 comprises 14 residues. As DNA, the CDR3 is TGTGCCAGCTCACCAATAGAGGGGGGCTACGAGCAGTACTTC. Translation gives CASSPIEGGYEQYF.

The chain couples TRBV28 to TRBJ1-6, with D possibly being TRBD1 (6 bases). Trimming removed 6 bases from V and 5 bases from J, with 11 bases in between. The germline V gene encodes CDR1 MDHEN and CDR2 SYDVKM. CDR3 size: 14 residues. This chain's CDR3 is CASRGATHNSPLHF. The CDR3 bases are TGTGCCAGCAGGGGGGCCACCCATAATTCACCCCTCCACTTT.

The V and J genes are TRBV6-6 and TRBJ1-4; D uncertain. Germline-derived CDR1 and CDR2 are MNHNY and SVGAGI (reference sequence). The V end lost 8 bases, the J end lost 0 bases, and 10 bases lay between the germline ends. The CDR3 has 14 residues. DNA for the CDR3: TGTGCCAGCGGGCGGATTTCAACTAATGAAAAACTGTTTTTT. Its protein is CASGRISTNEKLFF.